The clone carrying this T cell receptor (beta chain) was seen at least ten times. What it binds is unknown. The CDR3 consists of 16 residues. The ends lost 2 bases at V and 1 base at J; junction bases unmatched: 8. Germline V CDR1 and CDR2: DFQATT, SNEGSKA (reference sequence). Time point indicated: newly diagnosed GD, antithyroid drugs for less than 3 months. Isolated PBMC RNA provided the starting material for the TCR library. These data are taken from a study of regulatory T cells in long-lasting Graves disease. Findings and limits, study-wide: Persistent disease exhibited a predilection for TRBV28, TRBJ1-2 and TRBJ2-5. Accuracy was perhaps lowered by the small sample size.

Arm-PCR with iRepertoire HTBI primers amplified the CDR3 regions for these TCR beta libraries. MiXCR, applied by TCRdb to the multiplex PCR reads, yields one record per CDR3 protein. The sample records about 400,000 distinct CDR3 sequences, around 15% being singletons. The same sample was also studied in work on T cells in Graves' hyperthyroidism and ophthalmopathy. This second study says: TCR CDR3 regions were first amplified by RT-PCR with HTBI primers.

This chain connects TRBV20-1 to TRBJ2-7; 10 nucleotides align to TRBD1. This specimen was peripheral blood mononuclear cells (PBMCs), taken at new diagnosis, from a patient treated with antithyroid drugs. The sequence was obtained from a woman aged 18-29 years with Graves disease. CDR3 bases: TGCAGTGCTAGACTTCCCGGGACAGGGGTGTCCTACGAGCAGTACTTC. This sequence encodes CSARLPGTGVSYEQYF.